Following are 27 T cell receptor beta chains from one sample sequenced in a study of blood T cell repertoires in COVID-19. Produced via immunoSEQ multiplex PCR; TCRdb's table is partial and in-frame only. The data contain 200,000 to 250,000 clones, nearly 90% of them singletons. The source material was peripheral blood. These receptors were taken from a woman under 30 who had recovered from COVID-19.

This chain uses TRBV27 with TRBJ2-7, with 9 bases matching TRBD2. Looked up from germline, CDR1 is MNHEY and CDR2 is SMNVEV (reference sequence). The CDR3 loop spans 15 amino acids. V was pared by 3 bases and J by 3 bases, with 6 bases of the junction left unmatched. CDR3 protein: CASSFLAGERYEQYF. The CDR3 nucleotides read TGTGCCAGCAGTTTCTTAGCGGGAGAACGCTACGAGCAGTACTTC.

This sequence joins TRBV20-1 and TRBJ2-7; TRBD1 is a possible D gene (5 bases). Trimming took off 6 bases at V and 4 bases at J, with 10 bases between the two ends. This CDR3 is built from 11 residues. Germline V gene lookup returns CDR1 DFQATT and CDR2 SNEGSKA (reference sequence). The CDR3 loop is CSARRQYEQYF. CDR3 DNA sequence: TGCAGTGCCCGGAGACAGTACGAGCAGTACTTC.

This chain uses TRBV19 with TRBJ2-2; 9 nucleotides match TRBD1. The CDR3 is 15 residues long. V trimming: 4 bases; J trimming: 6 bases; junction bases outside the gene matches: 6. Germline CDR1 LNHDA, CDR2 SQIVND (reference sequence). Here the CDR3 DNA reads TGTGCCAGTAGTACGGGACAGGGAAGGGCCGGGGAGCTGTTTTTT. It is translated as CASSTGQGRAGELFF.

The genes are TRBV5-4 and TRBJ2-5, with TRBD2 identical over 9 bases. CDR3 length equals 15 residues. V shed 4 bases and J 4 bases; nucleotides not matched to a gene: 8. The germline gives CDR1 SGHNT, CDR2 YYREEE (reference sequence). The CDR3 region is CASSGPSGMGETQYF. DNA for the CDR3: TGTGCCAGCAGCGGCCCTAGCGGGATGGGAGAGACCCAGTACTTC.

The chain is built from TRBV7-2 and TRBJ1-2; 7 bases are shared with TRBD1. The CDR3 covers 13 residues. Trimming took 2 bases from V and 8 from J; bases not matched to a gene: 5. In germline, CDR1 is SGHTA, CDR2 FQGNSA. This chain's CDR3 is CASSLTGASGYTF. Here the CDR3 DNA reads TGTGCCAGCAGCTTAACAGGGGCGTCAGGCTACACCTTC. The full variable domain, its missing parts supplied by reference TRBV7-2 and TRBJ1-2, is GAGVSQSPSNKVTEKGKDVELRCDPISGHTALYWYRQSLGQGLEFLIYFQGNSAPDKSGLPSDRFSAERTGGSVSTLTIQRTQQEDSAVYLCASSLTGASGYTFGSGTRLTVV.

The chain couples TRBV13 to TRBJ2-1; TRBD2 agrees at 9 bases. With 8 bases clipped from V and 2 bases from J, the junction kept 4 bases outside the gene matches. The CDR3 is made up of 14 amino acids. Per the germline V gene, CDR1 is PRHDT and CDR2 is FYEKMQ (reference sequence). For the CDR3, the DNA is TGTGCCAGCCTGGCTAGCGGGGCCTACAATGAGCAGTTCTTC. Protein product: CASLASGAYNEQFF.

The chain combines TRBV7-6 with TRBJ2-7, with 7 bases that match TRBD1. The V segment lost 1 base and the J segment 5 bases; nucleotides outside the gene matches: 8. Looked up from germline, CDR1 is SGHVS and CDR2 is FNYEAQ. CDR3 length: 15 residues. The CDR3 DNA reads as TGTGCCAGCAGCTTAGAACCGACAGGGAGCGACGAGCAGTACTTC. It yields the protein CASSLEPTGSDEQYF.

The CDR3 protein is CASSQDRYRGGKETQYF. CDR3 bases: TGTGCCAGCAGCCAAGATAGGTACAGGGGGGGCAAAGAGACCCAGTACTTC. This chain uses TRBV4-2 with TRBJ2-5; tentative D call: TRBD1 (8 bases). The CDR3 loop spans 17 amino acids. Germline CDR1 and CDR2: LGHNA and YNFKEQ. Trimming cost V 0 bases and J 3 bases, with 17 bases left between them.

A single count supports this clone. The chain carries TRBV7-8 and TRBJ2-7; 10 positions match TRBD2. Per germline, CDR1 SGHVS and CDR2 FQNEAQ. The CDR3 covers 17 residues. V shed 5 bases, J shed 5 bases, and the junction held 15 bases outside the gene matches. The CDR3 coding sequence is TGTGCCAGCAGCCCCCTGGGGACTAGCGTCCGCTATAACGAGCAGTACTTC. It encodes CASSPLGTSVRYNEQYF.

The V call is TRBV30, the J call TRBJ1-1; D remains unclear. There are 11 residues in the CDR3. From germline, CDR1 is GTSNPN and CDR2 SVGIG (reference sequence). The CDR3 protein is CATDPGTEAFF. The CDR3 nucleotides are TGTGCGACTGATCCGGGCACTGAAGCTTTCTTT. Together with reference TRBV30 and TRBJ1-1, the CDR3 gives the full variable domain: SQTIHQWPATLVQPVGSPLSLECTVEGTSNPNLYWYRQAAGRGLQLLFYSVGIGQISSEVPQNLSASRPQDRQFILSSKKLLLSDSGFYLCATDPGTEAFFGQGTRLTVV.

This chain joins TRBV6-4 and TRBJ2-1, with 10 bases identical to TRBD2. J gave up 1 base and V 6 bases, and 9 bases lay outside the gene matches. This CDR3 contains 17 residues. The V gene's germline CDR1 is MRHNA and CDR2 SNTAGT. DNA for the CDR3: TGTGCCAGCAGGGAGGGCCTAGCGGGAGCTTCCTACAATGAGCAGTTCTTC. Its protein product is CASREGLAGASYNEQFF.

V is TRBV7-9 and J is TRBJ1-2; D remains ambiguous. The germline V and J ends were trimmed by 5 bases and 1 base, with 17 bases remaining between them. There are 16 residues in the CDR3. Germline V gene data show CDR1 as SEHNR and CDR2 as FQNEAQ (reference sequence). This chain's CDR3 is CASSPAILQSNYGYTF. CDR3 bases: TGTGCCAGCAGCCCGGCCATTTTACAGAGTAACTATGGCTACACCTTC.

This chain joins TRBV4-1 and TRBJ2-5, with 15 bases that match TRBD2. This CDR3 region has 19 residues. V lost 1 base, J lost 3 bases, and 9 bases stayed unmatched. CDR1 is MGHRA and CDR2 is YSYEKL in the germline V gene. CDR3 amino acids: CASSQVEGLAGGPKETQYF. The DNA for the CDR3 is TGCGCCAGCAGCCAAGTGGAAGGACTAGCGGGAGGGCCGAAAGAGACCCAGTACTTC.

This chain connects TRBV6-5 to TRBJ2-7; D is perhaps TRBD1 (6 bases). The V end lost 8 bases, the J end lost 7 bases, and 12 bases lay between the germline ends. CDR1 and CDR2 (germline): MNHEY, SVGAGI. CDR3 length equals 11 residues. The CDR3 loop is CASRDGTEQYF. The CDR3 coding sequence is TGTGCCAGCCGGGATGGGACAGAGCAGTACTTC.

The chain carries TRBV3-1 (or the pseudogene TRBV3-2) and TRBJ2-5, with D possibly matching TRBD1 (5 bases). V was pared by 6 bases and J by 5 bases, with 22 bases between. The CDR3 has 16 residues. The germline CDR1 and CDR2 sequences are LGHDT and YNNKEL (reference sequence). CDR3 in amino acids: CASSPLPYGAPETQYF. The DNA for the CDR3 is TGTGCCAGCAGTCCACTTCCTTATGGGGCCCCCGAGACCCAGTACTTC.

The V gene is TRBV19, the J gene TRBJ1-6, with 9 bases that match TRBD1. The CDR3 length is 17 residues. V was pared by 5 bases and J by 6 bases, with 11 bases of the junction left unmatched. Germline-derived CDR1 and CDR2 are LNHDA and SQIVND (reference sequence). CDR3 DNA sequence: TGTGCCAGTAGTCCTCCCGGGACAGGGCTACTTAATTCACCCCTCCACTTT. It translates to CASSPPGTGLLNSPLHF.

The chain links TRBV7-2 to TRBJ2-1, with 8 bases identical to TRBD2. Losses at the gene ends were 4 bases for V and 5 bases for J; bases not matched to a gene: 7. CDR3 size: 15 residues. Germline V gene lookup returns CDR1 SGHTA and CDR2 FQGNSA. This CDR3 is CASSYAGLGHNEQFF. In DNA, the CDR3 is TGTGCCAGCAGCTATGCGGGACTAGGACACAATGAGCAGTTCTTC.

This sequence joins TRBV30 and TRBJ2-1; 9 bases fit TRBD2. CDR3 length equals 15 residues. V shed 3 bases and J 10 bases; nucleotides not matched to a gene: 13. Germline loops: CDR1 GTSNPN, CDR2 SVGIG (reference sequence). This chain's CDR3 is CAWRGGSGSRMEQFF. CDR3 in DNA: TGTGCCTGGAGGGGGGGTAGCGGGAGTAGGATGGAGCAGTTCTTC.

The genes are TRBV19 and TRBJ2-5, with 10 bases identical to TRBD2. After removal of 3 bases from V and 4 bases from J, the junction contained 11 bases not matched to a gene. The CDR3 length is 17 residues. Germline values: CDR1 LNHDA, CDR2 SQIVND (reference sequence). In nucleotides, the CDR3 is TGTGCCAGTAGTATTGGTCTAGCGGGAGTGCGAGGAGAGACCCAGTACTTC. This translates into CASSIGLAGVRGETQYF.

V is TRBV27 and J is TRBJ2-1; 10 nucleotides match TRBD1. Germline trimming cut 5 bases from V and 9 bases from J; bases unmatched to any gene: 4. CDR3 length: 13 residues. Germline loops: CDR1 MNHEY, CDR2 SMNVEV (reference sequence). The CDR3 loop is CASSETGGSEQFF. CDR3 DNA sequence: TGTGCCAGCAGTGAGACAGGGGGCAGTGAGCAGTTCTTC.

The rearrangement joins TRBV4-1 to TRBJ2-2; TRBD2 aligns across 9 bases. Germline lookup yields CDR1 MGHRA and CDR2 YSYEKL. Trimming cost V 0 bases and J 2 bases; bases outside gene matches: 7. This CDR3 spans 18 amino acids. CDR3 DNA: TGCGCCAGCAGCCAAGATAGGGGGACTAGCTTAAACACCGGGGAGCTGTTTTTT. It is translated as CASSQDRGTSLNTGELFF.

The chain employs TRBV7-9 and TRBJ1-1, with D unresolved. The ends were cut back, 5 bases at V and 0 bases at J, with 16 bases in the middle. The germline CDR1 and CDR2 sequences are SEHNR and FQNEAQ (reference sequence). The CDR3 has 16 amino acids. Here the CDR3 DNA reads TGTGCCAGCAGCCAAGGAGGCAGGAGTATGAACACTGAAGCTTTCTTT. Residues: CASSQGGRSMNTEAFF.

This chain joins TRBV7-9 and TRBJ2-5; TRBD1 matches at 7 bases. The germline gives CDR1 SEHNR, CDR2 FQNEAQ (reference sequence). J lost 0 bases, V lost 7 bases, and 2 bases had no gene match. The CDR3 length is 13 residues. The CDR3 sequence is CASTQGHQETQYF. The CDR3 nucleotides read TGTGCCAGCACACAGGGGCACCAAGAGACCCAGTACTTC.

The chain links TRBV4-2 to TRBJ1-1; TRBD1 agrees at 8 bases. The germline V gene has CDR1 LGHNA and CDR2 YNFKEQ. The V segment lost 0 bases and the J segment 5 bases; nucleotides outside the gene matches: 5. CDR3 size: 15 residues. The CDR3 coding sequence is TGTGCCAGCAGCCAAGAACCTCAGGGGGCGACTGAAGCTTTCTTT. Translated, it gives CASSQEPQGATEAFF.

The gene calls are TRBV7-2 and TRBJ2-7, with D possibly TRBD2 on 6 matching bases. CDR1 SGHTA and CDR2 FQGNSA come from the germline V gene. CDR3 length equals 12 residues. The V gene lost 1 base and the J gene lost 12 bases, with 13 bases spanning the gap. The DNA of the CDR3 is TGTGCCAGCAGCTTAGTGACCGAGGAGGGGTACTTC. Translation gives CASSLVTEEGYF. Full variable domain (missing parts from reference TRBV7-2 and TRBJ2-7): GAGVSQSPSNKVTEKGKDVELRCDPISGHTALYWYRQSLGQGLEFLIYFQGNSAPDKSGLPSDRFSAERTGGSVSTLTIQRTQQEDSAVYLCASSLVTEEGYFGPGTRLTVT.

In its sample, this clone was seen once. The CDR3 protein is CASTLDGAGELFF. CDR3 in DNA: TGTGCCAGCACCCTTGACGGGGCCGGGGAGCTGTTTTTT. The V call is TRBV6-5, the J call TRBJ2-2; weak D call: TRBD2 (5 bases). Germline V lookup: CDR1 MNHEY, CDR2 SVGAGI. Trimming left V 7 bases short and J 6 bases short, with 12 bases between. The CDR3 extends over 13 amino acids.

The chain has TRBV27 and TRBJ1-2, with 7 bases that match TRBD1. CDR1 and CDR2 from the germline V gene are MNHEY and SMNVEV (reference sequence). The CDR3 runs 16 residues. The trim removed 3 bases at V and 8 bases at J, leaving 15 bases unmatched. CDR3 sequence (DNA): TGTGCCAGCAGTTTGGCTCCCGGGACAGTCCTTTGGGGCTACACCTTC. Amino acid sequence: CASSLAPGTVLWGYTF.